This T cell receptor beta chain originates from a study of blood T cell repertoires in COVID-19 (dated by TCRdb to 2020 to 2022). Context from the whole study: The collaborator samples originated in the United States, Italy and Spain and spanned the acute and convalescent phases of COVID-19. The prospective study material was composed of cDNA or gDNA derived from T cells, B-cell-depleted T cells, or PBMCs. The dataset comprised deeply sampled blood TCRbeta repertoires from subjects exposed to, actively infected with, or recovered from COVID-19. The repertoires were made available in a free public database intended to serve as a resource for research on the immune response to SARS-CoV-2. The samples were drawn from two sources: the first 160 participants of the ongoing ImmuneRACE study, and approximately 1,300 subjects contributed by 6 global collaborators. Sample metadata almost always included a de-identified subject ID, COVID-19 status, age in years and sex. Where HLA class I and class II types were available, the types were taken from metadata supplied by the sample provider, not from assay-based typing. Paper-wide results and their limitations: Clinical and demographic metadata were provided uncurated, with the amount varying by source and participant.

Whole blood was collected in K2EDTA tubes by collaborating institutions according to the institutions' own protocols. Collaborator samples were shipped for TCRbeta analysis as frozen whole blood, isolated PBMCs, or DNA extracted from either sample type. Regarding this clone: What antigen it recognizes has not been identified. Base qualities are not at hand, and no much larger clone is one base apart.

TCRbeta CDR3 regions were amplified from genomic DNA using the immunoSEQ Assay, a bias-controlled multiplex PCR. Per the original workflow: The number of nucleated cells in each sample was estimated from the amplification of reference gene primers within the assay. To quantify the absolute abundance of each unique TCRbeta CDR3 rearrangement, sequence reads were collapsed and filtered. For each sample, productive Simpson clonality was calculated as the square root of Simpson's diversity index across productive rearrangements. TCRdb's version of the immuneACCESS table is confined to in-frame rearrangements and falls short of the full clone set. An unresolved V gene accounts for under half of the shortfall where checked; the remainder is of unknown origin. V, J and clone size are taken as reported in that table, and D and trimming were inferred from the DNA itself. The sample table contains 150,000 to 190,000 clones; only one count was recorded for 75% to 90% of them. 15% of the sample comes from the top ten.

Sequences were obtained from peripheral blood. The sequence was obtained from a woman between 35 and 50 years old with acute or convalescent COVID-19.

The CDR3 is CASSLFAPAGNQPQHF. The nucleotides are TGTGCCAGCAGTTTATTCGCCCCGGCGGGCAATCAGCCCCAGCATTTT. The sequence links TRBV27 to TRBJ1-5, with an unclear D gene assignment. The CDR3 has 16 amino acids, counting the end cysteine and phenylalanine. The sequence is cut down to CDR3 DNA, 48 bases in frame from base 1. V sheds 1 base and J sheds 2 bases, leaving 12 bases between their ends. CDR1 and CDR2, looked up from the germline V gene (reference sequence), are MNHEY and SMNVEV.